Below are 4 T cell receptor beta chains sequenced from a single sample in a study of T cells in Graves' hyperthyroidism and ophthalmopathy. The TCR beta CDR3 regions underwent amplification using RNA transcripts as the source. Carried out on the TCR CDR3, a first-round RT-PCR used the HTBI primer set. TCRdb itself ran the multiplex PCR reads through MiXCR, one entry per CDR3 protein. This sample has 240,000 or so distinct CDR3 sequences, with 16% found just once. Material for sequencing was blood. Receptors were obtained from a woman in her late teens or twenties with Graves' ophthalmopathy.

This CDR3 reads CASSLDVWGQTYEQYF. The CDR3 DNA is TGTGCCAGCAGCTTAGATGTGTGGGGACAGACCTACGAGCAGTACTTC. The chain uses TRBV11-2 and TRBJ2-7, with 7 bases lining up with TRBD1. The CDR3 is made up of 16 amino acids. Germline CDR1 SGHAT, CDR2 FQNNGV. The trim removed 0 bases at V and 2 bases at J, leaving 7 bases unmatched.

V is TRBV6-5 and J is TRBJ1-3, with D perhaps TRBD1 (6 bases). The CDR3 has 15 residues. V was shortened by 0 bases and J by 2 bases, with 8 bases between the two germline ends. Looked up from germline, CDR1 is MNHEY and CDR2 is SVGAGI. CDR3 amino acids: CASSYSPGAGNTIYF. CDR3 DNA: TGTGCCAGCAGTTACTCCCCAGGGGCTGGAAACACCATATATTTT.

This clonotype was observed many times. The V gene is TRBV28, the J gene TRBJ2-7, with 12 bases identical to TRBD1. Germline CDR1 and CDR2: MDHEN and SYDVKM. CDR3 length: 16 amino acids. V lost 2 bases and J lost 0; bases outside the gene matches: 2. The CDR3 is CASSLPGQGASYEQYF. The CDR3 DNA reads as TGTGCCAGCAGTTTACCGGGACAGGGGGCCTCCTACGAGCAGTACTTC.

The rearrangement links TRBV5-4 to TRBJ2-5; 7 bases align to TRBD1. Trimming removed 4 bases from V and 2 bases from J; junction bases left unmatched: 8. Germline CDR1 SGHNT, CDR2 YYREEE (reference sequence). This CDR3 comprises 15 residues. In DNA form, the CDR3 reads TGTGCCAGCAGCACGGGGACAGCTCAACAAGAGACCCAGTACTTC. Translated: CASSTGTAQQETQYF.